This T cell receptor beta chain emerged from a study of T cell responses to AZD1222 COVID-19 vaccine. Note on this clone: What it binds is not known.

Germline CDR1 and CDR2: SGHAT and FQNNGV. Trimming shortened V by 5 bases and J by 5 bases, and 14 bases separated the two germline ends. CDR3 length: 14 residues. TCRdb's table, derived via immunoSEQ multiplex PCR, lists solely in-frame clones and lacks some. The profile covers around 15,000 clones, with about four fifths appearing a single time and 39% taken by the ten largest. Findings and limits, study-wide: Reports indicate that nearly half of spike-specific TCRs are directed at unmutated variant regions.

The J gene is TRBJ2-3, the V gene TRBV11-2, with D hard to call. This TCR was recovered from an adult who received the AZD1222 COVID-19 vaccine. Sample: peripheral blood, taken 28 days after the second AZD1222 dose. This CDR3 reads CASSIAARVDTQYF. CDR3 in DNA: TGTGCCAGCAGCATCGCGGCCCGGGTAGATACGCAGTATTTT.